The clone carrying this T cell receptor (beta chain) was seen at least ten times. Its specificity is not known. This entry comes from a study of identical twins. Carrying unique molecular identifiers, the cDNA also gained a universal primer site through template switching. TCRdb processed the 5' RACE reads anew with MiXCR; each CDR3 protein has one entry. The sample has about 100,000 distinct CDR3 sequences, 5.9% seen once. Study-level points and caveats: Instead of following the same donors, the conclusions were based on cross-sectional statistical analysis. Out-of-frame alpha sequences shared by twins showed excess low generation probability. Excess sharing by twins proved weaker in beta out-of-frame sequences.

The CDR3 sequence is 13 residues long. Trimming left V 6 bases short and J 4 bases short, with 13 bases between. In germline, CDR1 is SGHTA, CDR2 FQGNSA. The V and J genes are TRBV7-2 and TRBJ2-7; unclear D gene. The TCR was taken from a woman in her forties or fifties in good health. The sequencing sample was made of memory T cells sorted from blood. The chain's CDR3 is CASSRLIQYEQYV. In DNA form, the CDR3 reads TGTGCCAGCAGTAGATTAATTCAATACGAGCAGTACGTC.